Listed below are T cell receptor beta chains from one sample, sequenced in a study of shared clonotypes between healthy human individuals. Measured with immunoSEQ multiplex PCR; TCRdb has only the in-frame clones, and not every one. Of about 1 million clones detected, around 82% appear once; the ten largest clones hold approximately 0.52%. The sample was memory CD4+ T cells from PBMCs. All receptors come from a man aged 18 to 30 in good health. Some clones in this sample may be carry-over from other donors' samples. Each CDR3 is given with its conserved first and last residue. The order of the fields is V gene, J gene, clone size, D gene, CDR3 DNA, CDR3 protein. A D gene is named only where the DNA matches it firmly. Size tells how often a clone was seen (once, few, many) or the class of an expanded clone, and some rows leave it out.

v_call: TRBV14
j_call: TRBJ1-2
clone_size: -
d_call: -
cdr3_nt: TGTGCCAGCAGCCAACGGGGGAACAGAAAGTATGGCTACACCTTC
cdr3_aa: CASSQRGNRKYGYTF

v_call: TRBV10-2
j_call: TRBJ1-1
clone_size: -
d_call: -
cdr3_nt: TGCGCCAGCAGTGAGCCTTCGCTTGGCCCTGAAGCTTTCTTT
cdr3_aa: CASSEPSLGPEAFF

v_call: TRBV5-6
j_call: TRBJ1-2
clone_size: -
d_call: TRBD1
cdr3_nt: TGTGCCAGCAGCTGGCCCGGACAGGGGTGGCGGGGCTACACCTTC
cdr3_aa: CASSWPGQGWRGYTF

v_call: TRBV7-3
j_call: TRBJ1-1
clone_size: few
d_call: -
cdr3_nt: TGTGCCAGCAGCTTAAGAGGGGGATACACTGAAGCTTTCTTT
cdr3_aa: CASSLRGGYTEAFF

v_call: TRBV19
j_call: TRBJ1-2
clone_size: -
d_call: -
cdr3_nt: TGTGCCAGTTCACCAACAGGAAACTATGGCTACACCTTC
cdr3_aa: CASSPTGNYGYTF

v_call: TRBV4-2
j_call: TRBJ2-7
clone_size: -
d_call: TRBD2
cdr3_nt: TGTGCCAGCAGCCAAGGGGCCGAGGGACTAGCCTCCGAGCAGTACTTC
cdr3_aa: CASSQGAEGLASEQYF

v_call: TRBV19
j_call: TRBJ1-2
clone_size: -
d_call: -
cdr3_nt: TGTGCCAGTAAGCCGGCTATTAACTATGGCTACACCTTC
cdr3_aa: CASKPAINYGYTF

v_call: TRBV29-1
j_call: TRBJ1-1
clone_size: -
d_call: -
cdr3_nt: TGCAGCGTTGAAAATCAGAATGCAGGGTACACTGAAGCTTTCTTT
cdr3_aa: CSVENQNAGYTEAFF

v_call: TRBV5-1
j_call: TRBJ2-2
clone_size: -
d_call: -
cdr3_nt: TGCGCCAGCAGCTTGGAAATTGCCGGGGAGCTGTTTTTT
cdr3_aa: CASSLEIAGELFF

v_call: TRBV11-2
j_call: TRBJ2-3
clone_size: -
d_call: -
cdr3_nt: TGTGCCAGCAGCTTAGAGGGGGCTAGCGGTTACACAGATACGCAGTATTTT
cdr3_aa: CASSLEGASGYTDTQYF

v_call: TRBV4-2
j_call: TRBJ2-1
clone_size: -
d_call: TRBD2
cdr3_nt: TGTGCCAGCAGTTCACCGGGAGGGGGAAGCTCCTACAATGAGCAGTTCTTC
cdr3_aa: CASSSPGGGSSYNEQFF

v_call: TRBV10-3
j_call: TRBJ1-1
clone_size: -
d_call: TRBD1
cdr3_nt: TGTGCCATCAGAAAAGGAGGGACAGCCAAGACGAACACTGAAGCTTTCTTT
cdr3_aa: CAIRKGGTAKTNTEAFF

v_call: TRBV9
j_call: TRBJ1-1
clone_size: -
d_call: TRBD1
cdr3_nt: TGTGCCAGCAGAGCCAGTACCCAGGGGGCCACTGAAGCTTTCTTT
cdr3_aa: CASRASTQGATEAFF

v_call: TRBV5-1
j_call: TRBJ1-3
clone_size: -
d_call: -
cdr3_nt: TGCGCCAGCGCGCTTGGGCTCAACGCGGACACCATATATTTT
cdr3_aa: CASALGLNADTIYF

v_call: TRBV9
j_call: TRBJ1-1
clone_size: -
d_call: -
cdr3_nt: TGTGCCAGCAGCGTAGGAATGAACACTGAAGCTTTCTTT
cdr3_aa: CASSVGMNTEAFF

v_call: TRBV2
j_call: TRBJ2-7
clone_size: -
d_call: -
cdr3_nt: TGTGCCAGCAGTGATTCCCGCGTACCCTCCTACGAGCAGTACTTC
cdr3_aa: CASSDSRVPSYEQYF

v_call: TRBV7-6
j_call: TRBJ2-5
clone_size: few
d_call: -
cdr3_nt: TGTGCCAGCAGCCCCTCAGGGACCCAAGAGACCCAGTACTTC
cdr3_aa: CASSPSGTQETQYF

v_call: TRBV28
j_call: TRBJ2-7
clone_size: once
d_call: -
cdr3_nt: TGTGCCAGCAGCCCCCGGGACAAAGCCTACGAGCAGTACTTC
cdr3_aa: CASSPRDKAYEQYF

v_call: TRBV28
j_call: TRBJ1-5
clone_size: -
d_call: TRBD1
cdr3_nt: TGTGCCAGCAGTTTAAGGGGGCGTAGCAATCAGCCCCAGCATTTT
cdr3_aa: CASSLRGRSNQPQHF

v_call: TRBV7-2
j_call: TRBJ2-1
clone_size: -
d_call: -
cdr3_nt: TGTGCCAGCAGCTTAGGGCCGGACAATGAGCAGTTCTTC
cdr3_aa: CASSLGPDNEQFF

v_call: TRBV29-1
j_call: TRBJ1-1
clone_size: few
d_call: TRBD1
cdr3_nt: TGCAGCGTTGAAACAGGGGGCTACACTGAAGCTTTCTTT
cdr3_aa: CSVETGGYTEAFF

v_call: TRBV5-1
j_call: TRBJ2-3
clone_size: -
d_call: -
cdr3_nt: TGCGCCAGCAGTCGTTCAGGGGGGGCAGATACGCAGTATTTT
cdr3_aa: CASSRSGGADTQYF

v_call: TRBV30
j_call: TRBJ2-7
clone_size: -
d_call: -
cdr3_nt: TGTGCCTGGAGTGTACGGAAATCCTACGAGCAGTACTTC
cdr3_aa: CAWSVRKSYEQYF

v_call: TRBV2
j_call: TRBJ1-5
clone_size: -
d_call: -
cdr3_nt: TGTGCCAGCAGTGATCTGGCAGGCAATCAGCCCCAGCATTTT
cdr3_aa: CASSDLAGNQPQHF

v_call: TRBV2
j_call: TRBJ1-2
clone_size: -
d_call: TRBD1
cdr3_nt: TGTGCCAGCAGGCAGACAGGGGGCGATGGCTACACCTTC
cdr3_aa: CASRQTGGDGYTF

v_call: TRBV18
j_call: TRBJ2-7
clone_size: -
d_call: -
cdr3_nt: TGTGCCAGCTCACTAGTGTCCGGCGGGGTGAGCCACGAGCAGTACTTC
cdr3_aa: CASSLVSGGVSHEQYF

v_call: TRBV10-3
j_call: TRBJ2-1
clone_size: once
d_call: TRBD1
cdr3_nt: TGTGCCATCAGGACAGGGGGCGCTGGGAATGAGCAGTTCTTC
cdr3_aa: CAIRTGGAGNEQFF

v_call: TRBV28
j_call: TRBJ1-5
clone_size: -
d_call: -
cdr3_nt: TGTGCCAGCAGTTATAGCCGTGGGGGACAGCCCCAGCATTTT
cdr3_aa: CASSYSRGGQPQHF

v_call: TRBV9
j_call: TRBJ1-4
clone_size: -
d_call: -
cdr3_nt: TGTGCCAGCAGCGTAGGGTCAGGGTTTGGGGAAAAACTGTTTTTT
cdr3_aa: CASSVGSGFGEKLFF

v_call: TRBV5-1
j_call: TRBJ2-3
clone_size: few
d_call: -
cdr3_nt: TGCGCCAGCAGCTCTAGCACAGATACGCAGTATTTT
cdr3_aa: CASSSSTDTQYF

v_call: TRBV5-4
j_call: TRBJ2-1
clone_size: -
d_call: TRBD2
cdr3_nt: TGTGCCAGCAGCCCTGTCTCGACTAGCAGACACAATGAGCAGTTCTTC
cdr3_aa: CASSPVSTSRHNEQFF

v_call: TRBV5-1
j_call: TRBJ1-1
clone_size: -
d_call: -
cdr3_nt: TGCGCCAGCAGCTCACAGGTGAACACTGAAGCTTTCTTT
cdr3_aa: CASSSQVNTEAFF

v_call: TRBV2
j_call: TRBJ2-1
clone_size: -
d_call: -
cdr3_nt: TGTGCCAGCAGTGACGATCTAGGAAGCTACAATGAGCAGTTCTTC
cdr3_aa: CASSDDLGSYNEQFF

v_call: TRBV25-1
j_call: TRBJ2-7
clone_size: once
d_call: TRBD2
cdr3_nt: TGTGCCAGCAACCCAGCGGGAGGAATACTCGAGCAGTACTTC
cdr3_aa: CASNPAGGILEQYF

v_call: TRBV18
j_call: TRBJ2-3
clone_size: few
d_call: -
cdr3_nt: TGTGCCAGCTCACCGGGAATCACAGATACGCAGTATTTT
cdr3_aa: CASSPGITDTQYF

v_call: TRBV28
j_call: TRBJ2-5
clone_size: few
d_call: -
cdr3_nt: TGTGCCAGCAGTCCCTTGGAGGGGGAAGAGACCCAGTACTTC
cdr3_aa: CASSPLEGEETQYF

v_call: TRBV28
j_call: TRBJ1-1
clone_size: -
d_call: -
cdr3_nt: TGTGCCAGCAGTTTATGGGGTGAAGCTTTCTTT
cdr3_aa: CASSLWGEAFF

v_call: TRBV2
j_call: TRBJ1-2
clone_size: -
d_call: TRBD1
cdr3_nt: TGTGCCAGCAGTGAAATTCGACAGGGCCACTATGGCTACACCTTC
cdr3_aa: CASSEIRQGHYGYTF

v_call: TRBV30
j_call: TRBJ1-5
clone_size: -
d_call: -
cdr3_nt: TGTGCCTGGAGTTTAGGCGACCCGGCCCATCAGCCCCAGCATTTT
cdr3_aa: CAWSLGDPAHQPQHF

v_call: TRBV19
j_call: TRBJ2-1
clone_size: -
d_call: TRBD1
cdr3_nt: TGTGCCAGTAGGGACAGGGGACATGAGCAGTTCTTC
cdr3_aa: CASRDRGHEQFF

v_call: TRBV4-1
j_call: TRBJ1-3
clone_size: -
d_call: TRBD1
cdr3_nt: TGCGCCAGCAGCCAGACCGGGACAGGGGGCGGAGGAAACACCATATATTTT
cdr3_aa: CASSQTGTGGGGNTIYF

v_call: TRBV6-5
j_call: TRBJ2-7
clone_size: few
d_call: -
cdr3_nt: TGTGCCAGCAGATTTGACTACGAGCAGTACTTC
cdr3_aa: CASRFDYEQYF

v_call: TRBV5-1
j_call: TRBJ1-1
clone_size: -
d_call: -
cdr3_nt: TGCGCCAGCTCACCGCGGGGTTTGGGCACTGAAGCTTTCTTT
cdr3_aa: CASSPRGLGTEAFF

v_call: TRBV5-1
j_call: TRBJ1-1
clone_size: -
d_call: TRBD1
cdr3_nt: TGCGCCAGCAAACAGGGGGTGAACACTGAAGCTTTCTTT
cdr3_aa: CASKQGVNTEAFF

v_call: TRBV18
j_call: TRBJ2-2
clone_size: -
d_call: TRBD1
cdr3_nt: TGTGCCAGCTCACCAGGACAGGGTGATCCCGGGGAGCTGTTTTTT
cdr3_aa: CASSPGQGDPGELFF

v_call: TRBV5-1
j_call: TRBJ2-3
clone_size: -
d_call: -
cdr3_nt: TGCGCCAGCAGCTTGGGGCTCAGCACAGATACGCAGTATTTT
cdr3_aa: CASSLGLSTDTQYF

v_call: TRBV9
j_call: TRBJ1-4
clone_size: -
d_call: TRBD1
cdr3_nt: TGTGCCAGCAGCGAACATTGGGACAGTAATGAAAAACTGTTTTTT
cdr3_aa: CASSEHWDSNEKLFF

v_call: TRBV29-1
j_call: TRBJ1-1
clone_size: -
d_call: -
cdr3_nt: TGCAGCGTTGAGGGTCCGAACACTGAAGCTTTCTTT
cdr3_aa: CSVEGPNTEAFF

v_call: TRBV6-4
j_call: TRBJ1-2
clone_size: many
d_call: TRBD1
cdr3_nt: TGTGCCAGCAGTATGGGGACAGGGCTTGGCTACACCTTC
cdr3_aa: CASSMGTGLGYTF

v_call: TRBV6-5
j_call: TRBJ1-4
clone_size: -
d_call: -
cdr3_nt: TGTGCCAGCAGGGGGTTCCAGGCTAATGAAAAACTGTTTTTT
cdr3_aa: CASRGFQANEKLFF

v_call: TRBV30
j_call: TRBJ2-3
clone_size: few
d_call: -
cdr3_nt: TGTGCCTGGGAGGTCCAGGGAACAGATACGCAGTATTTT
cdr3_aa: CAWEVQGTDTQYF

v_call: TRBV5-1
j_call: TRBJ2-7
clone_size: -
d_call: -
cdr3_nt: TGCGCCAGCAGCTTGGTCCTAACTAGCCGGCGCGAGCAGTACTTC
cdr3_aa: CASSLVLTSRREQYF

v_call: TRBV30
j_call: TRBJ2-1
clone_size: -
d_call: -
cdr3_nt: TGTGCCTGGGTGGGAGTAAGGGGTGAGCAGTTCTTC
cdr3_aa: CAWVGVRGEQFF

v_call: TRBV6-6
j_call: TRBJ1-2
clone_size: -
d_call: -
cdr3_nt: TGTGCCAGCACAAAAACAGGGACTGTCTATGGCTACACCTTC
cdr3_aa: CASTKTGTVYGYTF